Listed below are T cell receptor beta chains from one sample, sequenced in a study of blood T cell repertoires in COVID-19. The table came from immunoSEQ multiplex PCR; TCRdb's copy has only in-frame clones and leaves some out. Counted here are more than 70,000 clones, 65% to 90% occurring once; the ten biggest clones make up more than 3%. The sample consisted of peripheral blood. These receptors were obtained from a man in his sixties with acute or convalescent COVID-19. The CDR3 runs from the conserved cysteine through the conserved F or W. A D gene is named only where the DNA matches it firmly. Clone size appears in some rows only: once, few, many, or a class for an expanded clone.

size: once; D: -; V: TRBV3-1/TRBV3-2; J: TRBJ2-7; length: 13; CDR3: CASSPPGSYEQYF; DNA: TGTGCCAGCAGCCCCCCCGGCTCCTACGAGCAGTACTTC
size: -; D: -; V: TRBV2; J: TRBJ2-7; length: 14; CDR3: CASSRGFRPYEQYF; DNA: TGTGCCAGCAGCCGGGGGTTCCGTCCCTACGAGCAGTACTTC
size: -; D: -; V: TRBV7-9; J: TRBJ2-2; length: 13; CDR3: CASSPEGTGELFF; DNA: TGTGCCAGCAGCCCTGAGGGTACCGGGGAGCTGTTTTTT
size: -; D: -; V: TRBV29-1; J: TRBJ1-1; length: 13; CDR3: CSVEEPRGAEAFF; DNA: TGCAGCGTTGAAGAACCCAGGGGCGCTGAAGCTTTCTTT
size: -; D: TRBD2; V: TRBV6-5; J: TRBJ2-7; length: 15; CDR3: CASSVTGTRLEEQYF; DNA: TGTGCCAGCAGCGTCACCGGGACTAGACTAGAAGAGCAGTACTTC
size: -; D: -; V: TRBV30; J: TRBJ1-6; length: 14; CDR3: CAWSYGGKDSPLHF; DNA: TGTGCCTGGAGTTACGGGGGTAAGGATTCACCCCTCCACTTT
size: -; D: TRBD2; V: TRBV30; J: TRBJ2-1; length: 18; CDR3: CAWTGLTSGGASYNEQFF; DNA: TGTGCCTGGACAGGTTTGACTAGCGGGGGGGCCTCCTACAATGAGCAGTTCTTC
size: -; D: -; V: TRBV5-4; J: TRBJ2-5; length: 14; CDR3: CASSLGLGEETQYF; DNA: TGTGCCAGCAGCTTGGGGCTCGGAGAGGAGACCCAGTACTTC
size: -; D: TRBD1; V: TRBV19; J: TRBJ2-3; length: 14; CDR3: CASSGTGNTDTQYF; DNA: TGTGCCAGTAGTGGGACAGGGAACACAGATACGCAGTATTTT
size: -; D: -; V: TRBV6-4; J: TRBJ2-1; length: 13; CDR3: CASSDELGNEQFF; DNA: TGTGCCAGCAGTGATGAGCTAGGCAATGAGCAGTTCTTC
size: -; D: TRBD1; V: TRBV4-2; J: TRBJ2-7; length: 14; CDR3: CASSPGTEPYEQYF; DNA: TGTGCCAGCAGCCCCGGGACAGAGCCGTACGAGCAGTACTTC
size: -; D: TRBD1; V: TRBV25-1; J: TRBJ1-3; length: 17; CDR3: CASSEGGQGVSGNTIYF; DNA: TGTGCCAGCAGTGAGGGAGGACAGGGAGTCTCTGGAAACACCATATATTTT
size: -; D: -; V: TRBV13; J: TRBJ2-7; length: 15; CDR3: CASSRGNRGPYEQYF; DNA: TGTGCCAGCAGCCGGGGGAACAGGGGTCCCTACGAGCAGTACTTC
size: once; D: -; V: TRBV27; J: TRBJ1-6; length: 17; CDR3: CASSFRLPPQGFSPLHF; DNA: TGTGCCAGCAGTTTTAGGCTTCCGCCGCAGGGCTTCTCACCCCTCCACTTT
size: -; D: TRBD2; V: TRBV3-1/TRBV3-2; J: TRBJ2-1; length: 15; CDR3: CASSPSTSAYNEQFF; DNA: TGTGCCAGCAGCCCCTCGACTAGCGCATACAATGAGCAGTTCTTC
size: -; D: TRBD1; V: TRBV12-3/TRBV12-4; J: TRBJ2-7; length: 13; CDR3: CASRPRDRNEQYF; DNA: TGTGCCAGCAGGCCCCGGGACAGAAACGAGCAGTACTTC
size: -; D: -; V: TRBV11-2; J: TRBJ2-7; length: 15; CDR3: CASSLYVSRSYEQYF; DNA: TGTGCCAGCAGCTTATATGTTTCCCGCTCCTACGAGCAGTACTTC
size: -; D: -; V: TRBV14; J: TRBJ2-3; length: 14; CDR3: CASSQDGSRDTQYF; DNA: TGTGCCAGCAGCCAAGACGGGTCCAGAGATACGCAGTATTTT
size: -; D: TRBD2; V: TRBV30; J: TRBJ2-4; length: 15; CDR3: CAWTGGAGTKNIQYF; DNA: TGTGCCTGGACGGGGGGGGCGGGCACCAAAAACATTCAGTACTTC
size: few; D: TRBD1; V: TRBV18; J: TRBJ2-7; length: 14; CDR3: CASSPRDRSYEQYF; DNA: TGTGCCAGCTCACCTCGGGACAGGTCCTACGAGCAGTACTTC
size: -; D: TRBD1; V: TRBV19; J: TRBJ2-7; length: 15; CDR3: CASSRGGSGSYEQYF; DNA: TGTGCCAGTAGTAGAGGGGGCTCCGGGTCCTACGAGCAGTACTTC
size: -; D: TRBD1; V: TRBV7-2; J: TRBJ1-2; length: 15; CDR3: CASSLDNRGQGGYTF; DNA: TGTGCCAGCAGCTTAGACAACAGGGGGCAAGGTGGCTACACCTTC
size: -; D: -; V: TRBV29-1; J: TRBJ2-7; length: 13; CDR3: CSVPTGQSHERYF; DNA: TGCAGCGTACCTACGGGACAAAGCCACGAGCGGTACTTC
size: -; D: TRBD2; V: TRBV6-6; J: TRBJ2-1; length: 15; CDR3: CASSPTSGVYNEQFF; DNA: TGTGCCAGCAGTCCCACTAGCGGGGTATACAATGAGCAGTTCTTC
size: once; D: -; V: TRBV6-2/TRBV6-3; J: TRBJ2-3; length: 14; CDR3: CASSSGLLTDTQYF; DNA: TGTGCCAGCAGCTCCGGACTTCTAACAGATACGCAGTATTTT
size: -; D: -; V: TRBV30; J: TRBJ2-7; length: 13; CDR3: CAWSSTLSYEQYF; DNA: TGTGCCTGGAGTTCTACCTTATCCTACGAGCAGTACTTC
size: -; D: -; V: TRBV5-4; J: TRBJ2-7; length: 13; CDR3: CASSPGQSYEQYF; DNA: TGTGCCAGCAGCCCCGGACAGAGCTACGAGCAGTACTTC
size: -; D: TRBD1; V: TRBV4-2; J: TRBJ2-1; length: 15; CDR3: CASTLSGQGRNEQFF; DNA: TGTGCCAGCACCCTCTCGGGACAGGGTAGGAATGAGCAGTTCTTC
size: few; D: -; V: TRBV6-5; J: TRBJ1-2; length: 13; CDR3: CASSRVEGYGYTF; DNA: TGTGCCAGCAGTAGGGTAGAGGGCTATGGCTACACCTTC
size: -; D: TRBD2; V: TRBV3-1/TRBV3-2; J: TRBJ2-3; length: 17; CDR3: CASSQVRRGGRRDTQYF; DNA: TGTGCCAGCAGCCAAGTTAGGCGGGGGGGCAGGAGGGATACGCAGTATTTT
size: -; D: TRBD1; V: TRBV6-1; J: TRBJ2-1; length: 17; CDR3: CASSGPRTGSSYNEQFF; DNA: TGTGCCAGCAGTGGGCCTCGGACAGGGAGCTCCTACAATGAGCAGTTCTTC
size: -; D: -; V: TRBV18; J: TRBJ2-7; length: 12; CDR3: CASSPRGSEQYF; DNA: TGTGCCAGCTCACCAAGAGGATCCGAGCAGTACTTC
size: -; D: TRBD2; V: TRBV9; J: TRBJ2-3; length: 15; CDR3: CASSDRTSGTDTQYF; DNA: TGTGCCAGCAGCGACAGGACTAGCGGCACAGATACGCAGTATTTT
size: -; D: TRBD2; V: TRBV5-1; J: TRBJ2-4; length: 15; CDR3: CASSLPSGSGNIQYF; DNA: TGCGCCAGCAGCTTGCCTAGCGGGAGTGGAAACATTCAGTACTTC
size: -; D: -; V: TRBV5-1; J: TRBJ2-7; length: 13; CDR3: CASSRSWPYEQYF; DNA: TGCGCCAGCAGTAGGAGTTGGCCCTACGAGCAGTACTTC
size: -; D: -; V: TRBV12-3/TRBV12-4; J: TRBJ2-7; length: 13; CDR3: CASSLGGGYEQYF; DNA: TGTGCCAGCAGTTTAGGGGGAGGCTACGAGCAGTACTTC
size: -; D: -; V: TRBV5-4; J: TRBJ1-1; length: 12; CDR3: CASSLHGQWAFF; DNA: TGTGCCAGCAGCTTGCACGGACAGTGGGCTTTCTTT
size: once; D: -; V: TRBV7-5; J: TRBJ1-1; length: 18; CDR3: CARSLKGGGLEMNTEAFF; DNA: TGTGCCAGAAGCTTAAAAGGGGGGGGGCTGGAAATGAACACTGAAGCTTTCTTT
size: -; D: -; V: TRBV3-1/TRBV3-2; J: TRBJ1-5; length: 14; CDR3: CASSQDTVNQPQHF; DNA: TGTGCCAGCAGCCAAGATACGGTAAATCAGCCCCAGCATTTT
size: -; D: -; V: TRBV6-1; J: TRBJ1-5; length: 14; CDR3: CASSEPTVNQPQHF; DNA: TGTGCCAGCAGTGAACCTACAGTCAATCAGCCCCAGCATTTT
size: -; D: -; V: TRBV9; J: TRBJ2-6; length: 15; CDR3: CASSDAGAGANVLTF; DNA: TGTGCCAGCAGCGACGCAGGGGCTGGGGCCAACGTCCTGACTTTC
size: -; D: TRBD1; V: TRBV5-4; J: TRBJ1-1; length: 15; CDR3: CASSPETGGWTEAFF; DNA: TGTGCCAGCAGCCCAGAGACAGGGGGCTGGACTGAAGCTTTCTTT
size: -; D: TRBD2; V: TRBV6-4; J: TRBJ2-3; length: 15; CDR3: CASSRAGALTDTQYF; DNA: TGTGCCAGCAGTCGAGCGGGAGCGCTCACAGATACGCAGTATTTT
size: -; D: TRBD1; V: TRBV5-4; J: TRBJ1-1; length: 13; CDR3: CASRRTGTTEAFF; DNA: TGTGCCAGCAGGAGGACAGGGACCACTGAAGCTTTCTTT
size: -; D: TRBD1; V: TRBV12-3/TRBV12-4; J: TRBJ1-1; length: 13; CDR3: CASSLGRGSEAFF; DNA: TGTGCCAGCAGTTTAGGCAGGGGGTCTGAAGCTTTCTTT
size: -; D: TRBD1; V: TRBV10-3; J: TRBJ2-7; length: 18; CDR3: CATRTGTGQIRVSYEQYF; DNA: TGTGCCACCAGGACCGGGACAGGGCAAATTAGGGTCTCCTACGAGCAGTACTTC
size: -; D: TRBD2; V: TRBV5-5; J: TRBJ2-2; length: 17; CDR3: CASSLVRLAGNTGELFF; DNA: TGTGCCAGCAGCTTGGTGCGACTAGCGGGGAACACCGGGGAGCTGTTTTTT